These 11 T cell receptor beta chains were sequenced from one sample in a study of cytomegalovirus exposure and HLA in healthy donors. Vbeta (60) and Jbeta (13) primers were used in the PCR. Only in-frame clones appear in the TCRdb table, and some are missing; sequencing was by immunoSEQ multiplex PCR. The table has around 62,000 clones, around three quarters seen once. Material for sequencing was PBMCs. These receptors were obtained from a man aged 55 to 69 in good health and CMV-seropositive.

The chain combines TRBV6-5 with TRBJ2-7; D perhaps matches TRBD2 (5 bases). Germline CDR1 reads MNHEY; CDR2 reads SVGAGI. Trimming took 11 bases from V and 9 from J, leaving 23 bases between them. The CDR3 is made up of 13 amino acids. CDR3 nucleotide sequence: TGTGCCCTAACCCGGGGATCTGTTATCGGGCAGTACTTC. Translating gives CALTRGSVIGQYF.

This clone was counted a few times. The rearrangement uses TRBV5-6 and TRBJ2-3; the D is unclear. The germline V gene encodes CDR1 SGHDT and CDR2 YYEEEE. The CDR3 is 15 residues long. Between the trimmed V and J ends, which lost 3 bases and 2 bases, there was a span of 13 bases. The CDR3 here is CASSYYRGPTDTQYF. The DNA for the CDR3 is TGTGCCAGCAGCTATTATCGAGGCCCCACAGATACGCAGTATTTT.

This chain joins TRBV5-1 and TRBJ2-7, with 8 positions matching TRBD1. V lost 0 bases, J lost 6 bases, and 8 bases stayed unmatched. In germline, CDR1 is SGHRS, CDR2 YFSETQ. The CDR3 loop spans 15 amino acids. In DNA, the CDR3 is TGCGCCAGCAGCTTGGTGGAGACAGGGGTCGGCGAGCAGTACTTC. Its protein product is CASSLVETGVGEQYF.

This clone was counted between two and nine times. The V gene is TRBV28, the J gene TRBJ1-4, with D perhaps TRBD1 (5 bases). The CDR3 runs to 14 residues. The V and J ends lost 5 bases and 5 bases respectively, with 12 bases between them. From germline, CDR1 is MDHEN and CDR2 SYDVKM. CDR3 nucleotide sequence: TGTGCCAGCAGTCTTCAGGGTCCGAATGAAAAACTGTTTTTT. It yields the protein CASSLQGPNEKLFF.

The chain joins TRBV2 to TRBJ1-2; D unclear. Germline-derived CDR1 and CDR2 are SNHLY and FYNNEI. CDR3 length: 12 residues. Trimming took 6 bases from V and 7 from J, leaving 12 bases between them. The CDR3 region is CASRLTRGGYTF. The CDR3 region has the DNA TGTGCCAGCAGATTGACCCGGGGTGGCTACACCTTC.

Regarding this clone: At one of its ends the junction is not consistent with the germline gene, which may arise from a read error. V and J are TRBV7-9 and TRBJ2-7; TRBD1 matches at 7 bases. CDR1 and CDR2 from the germline V gene are SEHNR and FQNEAQ (reference sequence). The CDR3 consists of 17 residues. The CDR3 DNA reads TGTTCCAGCAGCTTAGACACGAGGGGGACAGTCGGCTACGAGCAGTACTTC. Translated: CSSSLDTRGTVGYEQYF.

The chain joins TRBV6-6 to TRBJ1-2; possibly TRBD1 for D (5 bases). The V and J ends lost 9 bases and 3 bases respectively, with 8 bases between them. The germline gives CDR1 MNHNY, CDR2 SVGAGI (reference sequence). The CDR3 has 11 amino acids. CDR3 DNA: TGTGCCAGTTGGACACACTATGGCTACACCTTC. Protein: CASWTHYGYTF.

This clone turned up a few times. The V call is TRBV27, the J call TRBJ2-7; no clear D gene. V was cut by 4 bases and J by 0 bases, with 10 bases left in between. Germline V gene lookup returns CDR1 MNHEY and CDR2 SMNVEV (reference sequence). CDR3 length: 14 amino acids. The CDR3 loop is CASSSMRDSYEQYF. The CDR3 DNA follows: TGTGCCAGCAGTTCAATGCGAGACTCCTACGAGCAGTACTTC.

V usage is TRBV6-5 and J usage is TRBJ2-5; 9 bases agree with TRBD1. The J segment lost 10 bases and the V segment lost 4 bases, leaving 10 bases of the junction unmatched. This CDR3 spans 14 amino acids. Germline CDR1 is MNHEY and CDR2 is SVGAGI. The CDR3 spells CASSSQGARGDQYF. The DNA of the CDR3 is TGTGCCAGCAGTTCACAGGGGGCGAGGGGGGACCAGTACTTC.

The J gene is TRBJ2-7, the V gene TRBV5-1; 11 bases are shared with TRBD2. The CDR3 totals 17 residues. CDR1 and CDR2 (germline): SGHRS, YFSETQ. V shed 0 bases and J 4 bases; nucleotides not matched to a gene: 9. The CDR3: CASSLGTSGLRPYEQYF. In nucleotides, the CDR3 is TGCGCCAGCAGCTTGGGGACTAGCGGGTTGCGACCTTACGAGCAGTACTTC. Looking up the rest from reference TRBV5-1 and TRBJ2-7 gives the full variable domain: KAGVTQTPRYLIKTRGQQVTLSCSPISGHRSVSWYQQTPGQGLQFLFEYFSETQRNKGNFPGRFSGRQFSNSRSEMNVSTLELGDSALYLCASSLGTSGLRPYEQYFGPGTRLTVT.

The chain uses TRBV10-1 and TRBJ1-1; possibly TRBD1 for D (5 bases). In germline, CDR1 is WNHNN, CDR2 SYGVQD (reference sequence). V lost 8 bases to trimming and J lost 0 bases, with 10 bases between them. The CDR3 length is 13 residues. Written as DNA, the CDR3 is TGCGCCAGCCGAAGACAGATGAACACTGAAGCTTTCTTT. It codes for CASRRQMNTEAFF.